The 9 T cell receptor beta chains given below trace back to one sample, sequenced in a study of control samples from healthy donors and cancer patients (dated by TCRdb to 2018 to 2021). The library was prepared using the immunoSEQ multiplex PCR assay. This immuneACCESS table, as held by TCRdb, lists in-frame sequences with V and J called but not all clones. Of the missing ones, under half trace to an unresolved V gene in checked studies; the others have no known cause. The sample includes around 77,000 clones, with 85% to 95% observed a single time. The ten largest clones take up nearly 6% of the sample. The specimen sequenced was blood. The source is a woman aged 55 to 70 in good health.

This chain joins TRBV2 and TRBJ2-3, with 9 bases lining up with TRBD2. This CDR3 comprises 14 residues. V shed 5 bases and J 4 bases; nucleotides not matched to a gene: 4. CDR1 and CDR2 (germline): SNHLY, FYNNEI. Here the CDR3 reads CASSIAGVADTQYF. CDR3 sequence (DNA): TGTGCCAGCAGTATAGCGGGAGTGGCAGATACGCAGTATTTT.

The V gene is TRBV18, the J gene TRBJ2-1; possible D gene TRBD2, 6 bases. This CDR3 contains 13 residues. CDR1 and CDR2 (germline): KGHSH, LQKENI. Trimming removed 0 bases from V and 10 bases from J, with 10 bases in between. The CDR3 DNA sequence: TGTGCCAGCTCACCACCCCCGCGGGACGAGCAGTTCTTC. Translation: CASSPPPRDEQFF.

This clone has just one count. The chain recombines TRBV9 with TRBJ1-4, with 12 bases identical to TRBD1. The V gene's germline CDR1 is SGDLS and CDR2 YYNGEE. The CDR3 runs 17 residues. Trimming took 4 bases from V and 7 from J; bases not matched to a gene: 11. CDR3 in DNA: TGTGCCAGCAGCCGAGGGACAGGGGGCGGGCGGGGTGAAAAACTGTTTTTT. Residues: CASSRGTGGGRGEKLFF. The full variable domain, its missing parts supplied by reference TRBV9 and TRBJ1-4, is DSGVTQTPKHLITATGQRVTLRCSPRSGDLSVYWYQQSLDQGLQFLIQYYNGEERAKGNILERFSAQQFPDLHSELNLSSLELGDSALYFCASSRGTGGGRGEKLFFGSGTQLSVL.

CDR3 protein: CATSRGQENEKLFF. The CDR3 DNA reads TGTGCCACCAGCAGAGGTCAAGAGAATGAAAAACTGTTTTTT. The gene calls are TRBV15 and TRBJ1-4; no clear D. The CDR3 runs to 14 residues. V lost 1 base and J lost 5, with 8 bases in between. Germline lookup yields CDR1 LNHNV and CDR2 YYDKDF (reference sequence).

The CDR3 DNA follows: TGTGCCAGCAGCTTCTCTCTCACAGATACGCAGTATTTT. This sequence encodes CASSFSLTDTQYF. The rearrangement uses TRBV7-3 and TRBJ2-3, with D unresolved. The CDR3 has 13 residues. The V end lost 3 bases, the J end lost 2 bases, and 6 bases lay between the germline ends. The germline CDR1 and CDR2 sequences are SGHTA and FQGTGA. Full variable domain (remainder filled in from reference TRBV7-3 and TRBJ2-3): GAGVSQTPSNKVTEKGKYVELRCDPISGHTALYWYRQSLGQGPEFLIYFQGTGAADDSGLPNDRFFAVRPEGSVSTLKIQRTERGDSAVYLCASSFSLTDTQYFGPGTRLTVL.

The chain uses TRBV19 and TRBJ1-2; tentative D call: TRBD1 (5 bases). Per the germline V gene, CDR1 is LNHDA and CDR2 is SQIVND (reference sequence). V was pared by 5 bases and J by 5 bases, with 18 bases between. The length of the CDR3 is 15 residues. This CDR3 is CASSPLPGTGYGYTF. The CDR3 region has the DNA TGTGCCAGTAGTCCCCTCCCAGGGACGGGGTATGGCTACACCTTC.

The V gene is TRBV29-1, the J gene TRBJ2-1; D possibly corresponds to TRBD1 (6 bases). V was shortened by 3 bases and J by 6 bases, with 12 bases between the two germline ends. CDR1 and CDR2 from the germline V gene are SQVTM and ANQGSEA. The CDR3 covers 13 residues. The CDR3, as DNA: TGCAGCGTTGATAGTACAGGGTCCAATGAGCAGTTCTTC. It codes for CSVDSTGSNEQFF.

This clone is a singleton in its sample. The V call is TRBV3-1 (or the pseudogene TRBV3-2), the J call TRBJ2-1, with 13 nucleotides matching TRBD2. This CDR3 spans 16 amino acids. The V and J ends lost 1 base and 8 bases, in that order; junction bases with no gene match: 5. Per the germline V gene, CDR1 is LGHDT and CDR2 is YNNKEL (reference sequence). For the CDR3, the DNA is TGTGCCAGCAGCCAAGGGACTAGCGGGAGACCGTATGAGCAGTTCTTC. Its translation: CASSQGTSGRPYEQFF.

V is TRBV6-2 or TRBV6-3 and J is TRBJ2-1, with D hard to call. The germline V gene has CDR1 MNHEY and CDR2 SVGEGT. Trimming cost V 4 bases and J 7 bases, with 8 bases left between them. The CDR3 runs to 12 residues. The CDR3 DNA sequence: TGTGCCAGCAGTTCGAGGTGGAATGAGCAGTTCTTC. It codes for CASSSRWNEQFF.